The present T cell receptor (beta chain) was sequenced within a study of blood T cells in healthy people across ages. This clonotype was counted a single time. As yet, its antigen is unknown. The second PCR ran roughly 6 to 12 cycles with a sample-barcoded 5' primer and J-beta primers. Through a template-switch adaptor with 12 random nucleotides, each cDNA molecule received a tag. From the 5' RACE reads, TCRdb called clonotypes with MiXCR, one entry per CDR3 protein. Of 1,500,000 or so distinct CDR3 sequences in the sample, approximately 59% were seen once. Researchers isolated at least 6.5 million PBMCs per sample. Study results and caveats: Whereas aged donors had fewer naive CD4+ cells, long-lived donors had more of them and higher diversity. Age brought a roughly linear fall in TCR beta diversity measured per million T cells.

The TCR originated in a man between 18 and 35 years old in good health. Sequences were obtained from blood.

CDR3 protein: CSASGSVSGEQFF. CDR3 sequence (DNA): TGCAGTGCTAGTGGATCCGTAAGCGGTGAGCAGTTCTTC. This rearrangement joins TRBV20-1 to TRBJ2-1; weak D call: TRBD2 (5 bases). Trimming removed 3 bases from V and 9 bases from J, with 15 bases in between. The CDR3 has 13 residues. Germline assignment: CDR1 DFQATT and CDR2 SNEGSKA (reference sequence).